Listed here are 14 T cell receptor beta chains from one sample, sequenced in a study of glioma-infiltrating T cells. The iRepertoire nested amplicon-rescue multiplex PCR amplified TCR alpha and beta CDR3s from RNA. TCRdb called the multiplex PCR reads again in MiXCR, with one record for every CDR3 protein. The sample consists of some 160,000 distinct CDR3 sequences, approximately 40% of them appearing once. Sequencing used glioma tissue, nonneoplastic brain tissue, or PBMCs (not recorded which). The origin of the receptors is a human donor with low-grade glioma or glioblastoma, undergoing nonglioma brain surgery, or in good health (not recorded which).

This clonotype came up a few times. The chain employs TRBV12-3 or TRBV12-4 and TRBJ2-3; a weak D match, TRBD2 (5 bases). This CDR3 region has 15 residues. V was trimmed by 2 bases and J by 0 bases, leaving 9 bases between them. CDR3 sequence (DNA): TGTGCCAGCAGTTTAAGCGGAACTAGCACAGATACGCAGTATTTT. It specifies CASSLSGTSTDTQYF.

The chain joins TRBV19 to TRBJ1-5; D uncertain. The CDR3 is 12 amino acids. CDR1 is LNHDA, CDR2 SQIVND, per germline (reference sequence). Trimming cost V 2 bases and J 13 bases, with 12 bases left between them. The CDR3: CASSILRGPQHF. CDR3 nucleotide sequence: TGTGCCAGTAGTATACTCCGCGGTCCACAGCATTTT.

At least ten counts were recorded for this clonotype. The chain couples TRBV28 to TRBJ2-1; the match to TRBD2 covers 10 bases. Per the germline V gene, CDR1 is MDHEN and CDR2 is SYDVKM. Unmatched junction bases numbered 5, after V lost 9 bases and J lost 3 bases. The CDR3 consists of 14 residues. The chain's CDR3 is CASSSGGFYNEQFF. As DNA, the CDR3 is TGTGCCAGTTCTAGCGGGGGATTCTACAATGAGCAGTTCTTC.

The table lists this clonotype with a few counts. The rearrangement links TRBV10-3 to TRBJ1-5, with D hard to call. The CDR3 sequence is 16 residues long. V dropped 2 bases and J dropped 4 bases, with 15 bases sitting between them. Looked up from germline, CDR1 is ENHRY and CDR2 is SYGVKD. The CDR3 sequence is CAISEPRPDGNQPQHF. The DNA for the CDR3 is TGTGCCATCAGTGAGCCGCGGCCCGACGGAAATCAGCCCCAGCATTTT.

CDR3 nucleotide sequence: TGCGCCAGCACTAGAGTGCGGGCGGGCTCCATGGGAAATGAGCAGTTCTTC. It codes for CASTRVRAGSMGNEQFF. J is TRBJ2-1 and V is TRBV10-1; TRBD2 might be the D (5 bases). The CDR3 loop spans 17 amino acids. Trimming left V 7 bases short and J 7 bases short, with 26 bases between. Per the germline V gene, CDR1 is WNHNN and CDR2 is SYGVQD (reference sequence).

With regard to this clonotype: A read error may produce the germline difference seen at one junction end. The V gene is TRBV11-1, the J gene TRBJ1-2; maybe TRBD1 (5 bases). The length of the CDR3 is 14 residues. The germline V gene encodes CDR1 SGHAT and CDR2 FQDESV (reference sequence). The CDR3 sequence is CARSLSSQGHGYTF. CDR3 DNA sequence: TGTGCCAGGAGCTTATCGAGTCAGGGCCATGGCTACACCTTC.

In this sample, this clonotype turned up a few times. A much more abundant neighbour one base away suggests this may be a read error. The J gene is TRBJ2-3, the V gene TRBV7-6; D not resolved. Per the germline V gene, CDR1 is SGHVS and CDR2 is FNYEAQ. This CDR3 comprises 14 residues. Deletions cut 8 bases from V and 2 bases from J, with 14 bases between. CDR3 in DNA: TGTGCCAGCCAACGCACATGGCTCACAGATACGCAGTATTTT. It is translated as CASQRTWLTDTQYF.

This clonotype showed up many times. The chain links TRBV7-2 to TRBJ2-5, with 10 bases aligning to TRBD2. The CDR3 is 17 amino acids. The trim removed 4 bases at V and 3 bases at J, leaving 11 bases unmatched. Germline CDR1 reads SGHTA; CDR2 reads FQGNSA. The CDR3 bases are TGTGCCAGCAGCTCCCGAGAAGGACTAGCGGTTAAAGAGACCCAGTACTTC. Protein sequence: CASSSREGLAVKETQYF.

In this sample, this clonotype turned up a few times. This sequence joins TRBV5-1 and TRBJ2-3; TRBD1 matches 7 bases. Looked up from germline, CDR1 is SGHRS and CDR2 is YFSETQ. The CDR3 length is 13 residues. V trimming: 5 bases; J trimming: 9 bases; junction bases outside the gene matches: 9. CDR3 DNA sequence: TGCGCCAGCAGTACGTATTCGGGACAGACGCAGTATTTT. It encodes CASSTYSGQTQYF.

This chain links TRBV20-1 with TRBJ1-5; no firm D call. Looked up from germline, CDR1 is DFQATT and CDR2 is SNEGSKA (reference sequence). V shed 6 bases and J shed 13 bases, with 22 bases lying between them. The CDR3 contains 13 residues. CDR3 sequence: CSAGAAINQTQHF. CDR3 nucleotides: TGCAGTGCAGGCGCGGCAATTAATCAGACACAGCATTTT.

This clonotype was found a few times. The rearrangement uses TRBV12-3 or TRBV12-4 and TRBJ1-5; D call uncertain. There are 14 residues in the CDR3. V was pared by 4 bases and J by 7 bases, with 14 bases between. CDR3 DNA: TGTGCCAGCAGTTCCGCCCTGGAGAGGCAGCCCCAGCATTTT. The encoded protein is CASSSALERQPQHF.

The chain links TRBV5-1 to TRBJ2-1; the D is unclear. Germline V lookup: CDR1 SGHRS, CDR2 YFSETQ. This CDR3 has 12 residues. Trimming took off 4 bases at V and 6 bases at J, with 8 bases between the two ends. The CDR3 reads CASSILGNEQFF. CDR3 DNA: TGCGCCAGCAGCATCCTGGGCAATGAGCAGTTCTTC.

The V and J genes are TRBV12-3 or TRBV12-4 and TRBJ2-3, with 10 nucleotides matching TRBD2. There are 15 residues in the CDR3. J lost 10 bases, V lost 4 bases, and 11 bases had no gene match. The CDR3 DNA reads as TGTGCCAGCAGTTCCTCCAGCGGGAGGGCTGATCCGCAGTATTTT. Translated, it gives CASSSSSGRADPQYF.

The J gene is TRBJ1-1, the V gene TRBV19; 8 positions match TRBD1. This CDR3 region has 14 residues. Germline V CDR1 and CDR2: LNHDA, SQIVND (reference sequence). J was trimmed by 6 bases and V by 6 bases; bases with no gene match: 9. The CDR3 is CASSLQGGRSEAFF. The CDR3 coding sequence is TGTGCCAGTAGCTTACAGGGGGGACGCTCTGAAGCTTTCTTT.